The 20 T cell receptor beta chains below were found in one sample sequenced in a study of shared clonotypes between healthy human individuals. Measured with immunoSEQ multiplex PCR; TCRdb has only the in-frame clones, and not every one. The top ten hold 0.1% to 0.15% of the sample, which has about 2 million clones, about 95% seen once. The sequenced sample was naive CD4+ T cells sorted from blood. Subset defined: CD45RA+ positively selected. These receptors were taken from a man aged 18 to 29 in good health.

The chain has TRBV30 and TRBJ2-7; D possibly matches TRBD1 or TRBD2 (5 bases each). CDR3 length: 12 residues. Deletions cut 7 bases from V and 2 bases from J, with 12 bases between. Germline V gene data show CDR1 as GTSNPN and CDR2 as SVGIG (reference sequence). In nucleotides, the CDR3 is TGTGCCTCGGGACGGGTTCCCTACGAGCAGTACTTC. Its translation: CASGRVPYEQYF. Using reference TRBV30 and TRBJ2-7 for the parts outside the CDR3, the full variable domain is SQTIHQWPATLVQPVGSPLSLECTVEGTSNPNLYWYRQAAGRGLQLLFYSVGIGQISSEVPQNLSASRPQDRQFILSSKKLLLSDSGFYLCASGRVPYEQYFGPGTRLTVT.

The CDR3 loop is CASSYPGTSGIDEQFF. DNA of the CDR3: TGTGCCAGCAGTTACCCCGGGACTAGCGGGATTGATGAGCAGTTCTTC. The rearrangement links TRBV6-5 to TRBJ2-1, with 13 bases lining up with TRBD2. From germline, CDR1 is MNHEY and CDR2 SVGAGI. V was pared by 2 bases and J by 8 bases, with 6 bases of the junction left unmatched. The CDR3 consists of 16 residues.

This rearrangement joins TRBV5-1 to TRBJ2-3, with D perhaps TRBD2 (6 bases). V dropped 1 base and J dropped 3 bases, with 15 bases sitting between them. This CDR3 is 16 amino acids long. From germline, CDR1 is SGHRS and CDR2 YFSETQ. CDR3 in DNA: TGCGCCAGCAGCTTGATACGCGGGGCAGAAACAGATACGCAGTATTTT. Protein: CASSLIRGAETDTQYF.

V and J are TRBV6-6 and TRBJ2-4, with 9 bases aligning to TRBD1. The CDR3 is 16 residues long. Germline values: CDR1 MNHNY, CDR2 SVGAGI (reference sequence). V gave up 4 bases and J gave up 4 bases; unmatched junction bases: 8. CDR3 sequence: CASSSLETGGKNIQYF. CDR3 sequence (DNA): TGTGCCAGCAGTTCCCTCGAGACAGGGGGAAAAAACATTCAGTACTTC.

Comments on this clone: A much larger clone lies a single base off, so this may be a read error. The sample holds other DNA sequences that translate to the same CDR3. CDR3 nucleotide sequence: TGTGCCAGCAGTGTTACAGGGAACACTGAAGCTTTCTTT. Protein product: CASSVTGNTEAFF. This chain connects TRBV2 to TRBJ1-1; TRBD1 is a possible D gene (5 bases). This CDR3 spans 13 amino acids. Germline CDR1 and CDR2: SNHLY and FYNNEI. The ends were cut back, 4 bases at V and 1 base at J, with 7 bases in the middle.

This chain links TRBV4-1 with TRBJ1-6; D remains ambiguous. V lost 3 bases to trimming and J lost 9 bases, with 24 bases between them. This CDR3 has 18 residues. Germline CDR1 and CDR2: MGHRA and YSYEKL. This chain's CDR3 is CASSHLWASHYPGSPLHF. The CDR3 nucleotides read TGCGCCAGCAGCCACTTGTGGGCATCGCATTACCCCGGTTCACCCCTCCACTTT.

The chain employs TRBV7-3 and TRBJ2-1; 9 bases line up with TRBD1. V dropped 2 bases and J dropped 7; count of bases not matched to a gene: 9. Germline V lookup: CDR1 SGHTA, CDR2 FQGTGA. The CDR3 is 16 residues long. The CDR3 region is CASSLFPGQGINEQFF. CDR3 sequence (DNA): TGTGCCAGCAGCTTATTCCCTGGACAGGGGATTAATGAGCAGTTCTTC.

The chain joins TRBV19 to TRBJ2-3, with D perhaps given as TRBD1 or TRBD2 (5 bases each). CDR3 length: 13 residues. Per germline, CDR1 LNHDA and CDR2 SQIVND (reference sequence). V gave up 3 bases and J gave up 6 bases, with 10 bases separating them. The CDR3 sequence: CASSIRWGDTQYF. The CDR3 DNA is TGTGCCAGTAGTATCCGGTGGGGGGATACGCAGTATTTT. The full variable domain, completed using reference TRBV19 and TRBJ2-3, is DGGITQSPKYLFRKEGQNVTLSCEQNLNHDAMYWYRQDPGQGLRLIYYSQIVNDFQKGDIAEGYSVSREKKESFPLTVTSAQKNPTAFYLCASSIRWGDTQYFGPGTRLTVL.

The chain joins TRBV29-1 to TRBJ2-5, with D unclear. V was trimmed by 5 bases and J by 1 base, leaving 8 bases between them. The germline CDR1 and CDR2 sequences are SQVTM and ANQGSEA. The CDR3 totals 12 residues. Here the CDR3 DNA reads TGCAGCGTTCGTGTGGGCCAAGAGACCCAGTACTTC. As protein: CSVRVGQETQYF.

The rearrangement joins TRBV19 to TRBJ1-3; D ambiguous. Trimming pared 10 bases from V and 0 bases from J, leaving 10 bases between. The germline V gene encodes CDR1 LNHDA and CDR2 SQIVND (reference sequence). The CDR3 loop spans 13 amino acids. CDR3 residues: CATSTASGNTIYF. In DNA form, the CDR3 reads TGTGCCACCTCAACAGCCTCTGGAAACACCATATATTTT.

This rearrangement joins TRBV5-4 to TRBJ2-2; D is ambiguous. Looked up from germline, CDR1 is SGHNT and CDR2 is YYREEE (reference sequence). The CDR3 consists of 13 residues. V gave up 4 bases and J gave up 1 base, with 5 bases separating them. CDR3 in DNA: TGTGCCAGCAGCGCGAGGAACACCGGGGAGCTGTTTTTT. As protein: CASSARNTGELFF.

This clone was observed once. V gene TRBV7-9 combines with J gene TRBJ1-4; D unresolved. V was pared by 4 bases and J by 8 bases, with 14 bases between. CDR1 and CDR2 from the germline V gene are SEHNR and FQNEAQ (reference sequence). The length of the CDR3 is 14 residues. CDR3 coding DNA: TGTGCCAGCAGCTCTGAGGGAACTGTCGAAAAACTGTTTTTT. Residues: CASSSEGTVEKLFF.

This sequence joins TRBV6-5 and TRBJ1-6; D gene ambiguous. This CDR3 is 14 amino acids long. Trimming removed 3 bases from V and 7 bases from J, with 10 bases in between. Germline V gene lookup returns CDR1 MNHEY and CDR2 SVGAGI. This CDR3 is CASSYRRANSPLHF. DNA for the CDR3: TGTGCCAGCAGTTATAGGAGGGCAAATTCACCCCTCCACTTT.

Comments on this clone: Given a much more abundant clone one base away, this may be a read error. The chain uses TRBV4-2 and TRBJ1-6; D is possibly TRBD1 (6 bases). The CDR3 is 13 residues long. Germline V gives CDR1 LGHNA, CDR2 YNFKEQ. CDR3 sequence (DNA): TGTGCCAGCAGCTCGGACAGTTGGGCACCCCTCCGCTTT. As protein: CASSSDSWAPLRF.

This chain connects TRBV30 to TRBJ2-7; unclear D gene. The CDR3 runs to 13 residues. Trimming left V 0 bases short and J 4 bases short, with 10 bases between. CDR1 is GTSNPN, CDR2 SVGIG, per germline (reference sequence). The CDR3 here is CAWSVSSRYEQYF. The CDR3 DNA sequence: TGTGCCTGGAGTGTGTCGTCCCGGTACGAGCAGTACTTC.

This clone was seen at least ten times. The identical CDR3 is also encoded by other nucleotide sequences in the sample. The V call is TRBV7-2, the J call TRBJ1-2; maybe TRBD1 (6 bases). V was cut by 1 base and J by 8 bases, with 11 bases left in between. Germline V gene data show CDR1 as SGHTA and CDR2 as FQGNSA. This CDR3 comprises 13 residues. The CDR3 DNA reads TGTGCCAGCAGCTTAGGGGGGCCGGACGGCTACACCTTC. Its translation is CASSLGGPDGYTF.

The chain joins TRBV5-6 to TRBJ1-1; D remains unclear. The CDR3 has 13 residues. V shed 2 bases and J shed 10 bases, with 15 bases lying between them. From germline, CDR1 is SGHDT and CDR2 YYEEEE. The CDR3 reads CASSFLPGEGAFF. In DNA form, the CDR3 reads TGTGCCAGCAGCTTTCTACCGGGAGAAGGAGCTTTCTTT. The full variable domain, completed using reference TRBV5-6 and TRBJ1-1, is DAGVTQSPTHLIKTRGQQVTLRCSPKSGHDTVSWYQQALGQGPQFIFQYYEEEERQRGNFPDRFSGHQFPNYSSELNVNALLLGDSALYLCASSFLPGEGAFFGQGTRLTVV.

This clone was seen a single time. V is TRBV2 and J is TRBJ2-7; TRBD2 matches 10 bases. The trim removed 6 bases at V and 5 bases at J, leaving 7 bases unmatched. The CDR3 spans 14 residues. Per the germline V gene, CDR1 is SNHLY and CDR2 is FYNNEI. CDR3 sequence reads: CASRVGTSAHEQYF. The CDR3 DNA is TGTGCCAGCAGGGTGGGGACTAGCGCCCACGAGCAGTACTTC.

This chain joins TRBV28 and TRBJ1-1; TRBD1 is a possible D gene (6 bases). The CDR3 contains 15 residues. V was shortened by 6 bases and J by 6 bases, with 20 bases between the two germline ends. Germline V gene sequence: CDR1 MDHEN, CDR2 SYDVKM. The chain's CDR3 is CASSPARGTQAEAFF. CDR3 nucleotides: TGTGCCAGCAGCCCCGCGAGGGGGACACAAGCTGAAGCTTTCTTT.

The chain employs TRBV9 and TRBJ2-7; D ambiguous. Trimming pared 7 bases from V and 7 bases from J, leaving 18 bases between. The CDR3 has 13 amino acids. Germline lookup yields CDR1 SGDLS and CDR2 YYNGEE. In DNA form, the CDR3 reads TGTGCCAGCTCCTCGAACCTCCGAGGTGAGCAGTACTTC. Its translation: CASSSNLRGEQYF.